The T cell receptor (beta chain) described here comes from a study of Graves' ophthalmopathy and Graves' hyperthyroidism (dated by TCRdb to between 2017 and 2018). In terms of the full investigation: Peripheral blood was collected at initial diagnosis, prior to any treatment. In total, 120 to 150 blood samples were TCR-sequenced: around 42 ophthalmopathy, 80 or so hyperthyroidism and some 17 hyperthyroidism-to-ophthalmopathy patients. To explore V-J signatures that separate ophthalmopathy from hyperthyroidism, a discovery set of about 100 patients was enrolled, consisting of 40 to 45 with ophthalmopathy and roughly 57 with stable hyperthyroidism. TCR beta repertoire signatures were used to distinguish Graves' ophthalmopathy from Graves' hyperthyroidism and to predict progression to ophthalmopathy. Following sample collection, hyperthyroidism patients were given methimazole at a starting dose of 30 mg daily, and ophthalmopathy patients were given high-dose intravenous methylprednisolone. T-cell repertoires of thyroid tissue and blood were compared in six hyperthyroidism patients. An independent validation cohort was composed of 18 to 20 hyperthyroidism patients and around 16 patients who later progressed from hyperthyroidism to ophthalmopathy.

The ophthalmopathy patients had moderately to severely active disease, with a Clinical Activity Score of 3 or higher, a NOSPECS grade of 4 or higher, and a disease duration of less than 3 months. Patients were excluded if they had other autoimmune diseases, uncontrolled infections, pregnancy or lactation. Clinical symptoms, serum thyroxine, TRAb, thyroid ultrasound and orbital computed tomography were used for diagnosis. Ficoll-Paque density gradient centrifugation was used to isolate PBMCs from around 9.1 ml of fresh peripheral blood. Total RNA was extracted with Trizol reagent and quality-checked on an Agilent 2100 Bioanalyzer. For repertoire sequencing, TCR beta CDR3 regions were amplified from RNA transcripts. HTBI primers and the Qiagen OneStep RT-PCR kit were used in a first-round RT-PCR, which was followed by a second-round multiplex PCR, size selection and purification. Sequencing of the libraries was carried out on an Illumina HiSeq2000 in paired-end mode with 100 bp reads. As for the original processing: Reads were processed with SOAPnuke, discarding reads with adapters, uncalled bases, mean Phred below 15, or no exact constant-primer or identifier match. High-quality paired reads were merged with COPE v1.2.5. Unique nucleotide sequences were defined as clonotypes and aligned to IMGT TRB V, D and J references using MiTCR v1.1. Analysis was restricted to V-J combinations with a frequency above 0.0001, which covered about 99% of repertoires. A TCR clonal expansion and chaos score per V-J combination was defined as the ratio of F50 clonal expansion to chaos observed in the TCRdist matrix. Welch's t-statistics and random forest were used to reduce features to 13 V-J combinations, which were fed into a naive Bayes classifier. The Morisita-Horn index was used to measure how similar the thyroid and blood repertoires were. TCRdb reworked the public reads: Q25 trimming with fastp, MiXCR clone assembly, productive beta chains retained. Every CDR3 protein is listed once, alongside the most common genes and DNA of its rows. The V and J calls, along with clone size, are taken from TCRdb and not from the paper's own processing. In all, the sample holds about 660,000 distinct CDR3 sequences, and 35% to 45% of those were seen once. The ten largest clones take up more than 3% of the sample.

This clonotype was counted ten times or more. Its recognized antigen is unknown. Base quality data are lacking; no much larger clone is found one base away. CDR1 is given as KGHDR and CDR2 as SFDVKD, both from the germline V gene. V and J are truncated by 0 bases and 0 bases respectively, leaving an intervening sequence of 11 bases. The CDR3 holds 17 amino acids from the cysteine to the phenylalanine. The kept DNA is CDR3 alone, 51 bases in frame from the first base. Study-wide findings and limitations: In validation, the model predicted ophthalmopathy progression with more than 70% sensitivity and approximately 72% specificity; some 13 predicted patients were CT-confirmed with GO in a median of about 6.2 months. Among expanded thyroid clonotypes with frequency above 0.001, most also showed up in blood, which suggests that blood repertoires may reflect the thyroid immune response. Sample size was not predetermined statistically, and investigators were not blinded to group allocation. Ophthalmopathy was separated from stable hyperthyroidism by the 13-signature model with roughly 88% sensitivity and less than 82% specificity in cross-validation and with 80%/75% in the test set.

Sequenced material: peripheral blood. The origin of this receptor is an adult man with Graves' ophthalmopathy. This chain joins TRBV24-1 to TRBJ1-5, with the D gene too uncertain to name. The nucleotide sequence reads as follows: TGTGCCACCAGTGATTTGCAAAGGAGCCATAGCAATCAGCCCCAGCATTTT. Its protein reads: CATSDLQRSHSNQPQHF.